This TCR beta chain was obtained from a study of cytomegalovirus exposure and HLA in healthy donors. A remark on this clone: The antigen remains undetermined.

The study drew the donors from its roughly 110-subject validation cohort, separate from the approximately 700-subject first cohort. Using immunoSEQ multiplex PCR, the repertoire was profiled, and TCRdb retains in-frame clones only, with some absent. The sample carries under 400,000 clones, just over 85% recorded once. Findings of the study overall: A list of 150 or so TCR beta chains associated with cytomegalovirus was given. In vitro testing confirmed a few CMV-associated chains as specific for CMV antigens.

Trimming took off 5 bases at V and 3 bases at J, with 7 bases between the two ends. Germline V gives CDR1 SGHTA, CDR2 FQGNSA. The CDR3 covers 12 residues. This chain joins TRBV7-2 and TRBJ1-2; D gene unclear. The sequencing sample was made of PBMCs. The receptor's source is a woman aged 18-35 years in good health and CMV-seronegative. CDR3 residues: CASSQDYYGYTF. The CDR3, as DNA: TGTGCCAGCAGCCAGGACTACTATGGCTACACCTTC.